The clone carrying this T cell receptor (beta chain) came up many times. What it binds is not known. The sample belongs to a study of CD8 T cells in ankylosing spondylitis. The ends were cut back, 7 bases at V and 1 base at J, with 10 bases in the middle. Germline V gene sequence: CDR1 SQVTM, CDR2 ANQGSEA. This CDR3 contains 13 residues. Study findings and constraints: Characteristic of ankylosing spondylitis blood, it appeared, was a TCR beta motif comprising several highly homologous variants.

One entry per CDR3 protein results from TCRdb running MiXCR on the 5' RACE reads. Of around 150,000 distinct CDR3 sequences listed, about 7% are singletons. The sequenced material came from blood, either unsorted or a sorted T cell fraction (not recorded which). The rearrangement uses TRBV29-1 and TRBJ2-2, with a tentative D call TRBD1 (6 bases). The receptor comes from a female donor with ankylosing spondylitis or in good health (not recorded which). The CDR3 loop reads CSAGHMNTGELFF. For the CDR3, the DNA is TGCAGCGCGGGACACATGAACACCGGGGAGCTGTTTTTT.